The clone carrying this T cell receptor (beta chain) was seen once. The data derive from a study of response to subunit inactivated influenza vaccine. From the RT-PCR reads, TCRdb called clonotypes with MiXCR, one entry per CDR3 protein. The sample holds just under 550,000 distinct CDR3 sequences; around 25% are singletons and the top ten take 2.5% to 3%. Trimming took 0 bases from V and 11 from J, leaving 16 bases between them. In germline, CDR1 is SQVTM, CDR2 ANQGSEA. The CDR3 is 14 residues long. This same sample was also part of a study on T cells expressing NK-cell markers. As that study records: TCR beta cDNA was made by 5'RACE template switching with UMIs. Dominant NKG2C+ clonotypes accounted for about 1.0-8% of CD8+ T cells in several donors. Similarly, these clonotypes led the CD3+CD56-NKG2C+ fraction as well in several donors.

The source is a man in his fifties or sixties who received an inactivated influenza vaccine. Sequences were derived from CD4+ T cells sorted from PBMCs, sampled about 13 days after vaccination. This chain uses TRBV29-1 with TRBJ1-4; possibly TRBD1 for D (5 bases). The CDR3: CSVEDGQTKGKLFF. In DNA form, the CDR3 reads TGCAGCGTTGAAGATGGTCAGACTAAGGGGAAACTGTTTTTT.